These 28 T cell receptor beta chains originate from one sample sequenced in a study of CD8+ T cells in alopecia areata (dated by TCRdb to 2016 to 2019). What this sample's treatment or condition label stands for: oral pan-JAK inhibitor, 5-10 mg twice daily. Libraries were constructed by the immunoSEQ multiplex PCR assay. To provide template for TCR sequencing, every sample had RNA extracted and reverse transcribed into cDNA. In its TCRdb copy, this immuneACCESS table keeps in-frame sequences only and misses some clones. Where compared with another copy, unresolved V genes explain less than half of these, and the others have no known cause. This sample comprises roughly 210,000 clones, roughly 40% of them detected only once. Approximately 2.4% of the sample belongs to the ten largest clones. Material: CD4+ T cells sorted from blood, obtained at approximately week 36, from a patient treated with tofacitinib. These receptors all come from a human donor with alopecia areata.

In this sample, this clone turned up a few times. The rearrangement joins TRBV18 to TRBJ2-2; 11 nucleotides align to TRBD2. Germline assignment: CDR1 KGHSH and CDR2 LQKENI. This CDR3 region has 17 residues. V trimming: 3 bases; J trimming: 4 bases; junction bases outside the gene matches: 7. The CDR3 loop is CASSPLSTSGITGELFF. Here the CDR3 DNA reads TGTGCCAGCTCACCGCTGTCGACTAGCGGGATCACCGGGGAGCTGTTTTTT.

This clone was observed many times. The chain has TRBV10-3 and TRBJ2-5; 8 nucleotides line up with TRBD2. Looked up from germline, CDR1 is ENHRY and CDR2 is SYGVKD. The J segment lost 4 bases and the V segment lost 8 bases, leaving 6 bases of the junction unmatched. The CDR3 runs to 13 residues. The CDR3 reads CAIGTRLRETQYF. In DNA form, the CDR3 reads TGTGCCATCGGGACTAGACTTAGAGAGACCCAGTACTTC.

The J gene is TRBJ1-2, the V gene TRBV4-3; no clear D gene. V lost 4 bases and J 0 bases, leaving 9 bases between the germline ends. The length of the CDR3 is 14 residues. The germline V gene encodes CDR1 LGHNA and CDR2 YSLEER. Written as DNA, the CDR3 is TGCGCCAGCAGCCCATTCATCTCTAACTATGGCTACACCTTC. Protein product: CASSPFISNYGYTF.

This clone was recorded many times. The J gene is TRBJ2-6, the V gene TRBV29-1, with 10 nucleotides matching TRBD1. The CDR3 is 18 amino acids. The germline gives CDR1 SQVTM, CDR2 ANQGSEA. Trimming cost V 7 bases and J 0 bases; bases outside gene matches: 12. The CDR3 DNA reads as TGCAGCGCCGAAGAAGGGACAGGGGCCCCCTCTGGGGCCAACGTCCTGACTTTC. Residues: CSAEEGTGAPSGANVLTF.

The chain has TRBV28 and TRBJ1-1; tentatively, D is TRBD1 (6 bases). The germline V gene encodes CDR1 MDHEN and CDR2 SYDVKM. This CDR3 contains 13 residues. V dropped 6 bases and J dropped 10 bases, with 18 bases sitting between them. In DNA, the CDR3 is TGTGCCAGCAGCGTCGACAGGCGGCGGGGAGCTTTCTTT. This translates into CASSVDRRRGAFF. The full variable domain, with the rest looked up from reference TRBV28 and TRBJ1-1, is DVKVTQSSRYLVKRTGEKVFLECVQDMDHENMFWYRQDPGLGLRLIYFSYDVKMKEKGDIPEGYSVSREKKERFSLILESASTNQTSMYLCASSVDRRRGAFFGQGTRLTVV.

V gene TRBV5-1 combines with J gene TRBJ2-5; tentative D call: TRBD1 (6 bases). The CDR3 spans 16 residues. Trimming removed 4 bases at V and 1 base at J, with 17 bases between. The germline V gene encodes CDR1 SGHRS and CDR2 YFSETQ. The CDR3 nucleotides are TGCGCCAGCAGCCAATCTCCACGGACAGCCCAAGAGACCCAGTACTTC. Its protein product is CASSQSPRTAQETQYF.

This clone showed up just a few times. The CDR3 spells CAWREGQGGQQPQHF. CDR3 DNA: TGTGCCTGGAGGGAAGGACAGGGGGGTCAACAGCCCCAGCATTTT. The chain employs TRBV30 and TRBJ1-5; 10 bases are a match to TRBD1. Germline trimming cut 3 bases from V and 7 bases from J; bases unmatched to any gene: 9. This CDR3 is 15 amino acids long. CDR1 GTSNPN and CDR2 SVGIG come from the germline V gene (reference sequence).

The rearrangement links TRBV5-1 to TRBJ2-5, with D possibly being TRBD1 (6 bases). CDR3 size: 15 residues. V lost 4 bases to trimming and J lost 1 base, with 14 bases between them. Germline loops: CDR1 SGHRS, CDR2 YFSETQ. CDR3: CASSLIGQLQETQYF. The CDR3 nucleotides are TGCGCCAGCAGCCTAATCGGACAGCTCCAAGAGACCCAGTACTTC.

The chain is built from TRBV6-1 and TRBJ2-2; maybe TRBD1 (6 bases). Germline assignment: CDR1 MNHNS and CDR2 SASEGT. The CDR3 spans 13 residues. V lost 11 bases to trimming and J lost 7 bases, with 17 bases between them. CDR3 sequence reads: CAPHGVQGGELFF. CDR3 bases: TGTGCCCCTCACGGGGTACAGGGCGGGGAGCTGTTTTTT.

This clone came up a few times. This CDR3 is CASSPPGANEQFF. Here the CDR3 DNA reads TGTGCCAGCAGCCCACCGGGTGCCAATGAGCAGTTCTTC. V usage is TRBV7-9 and J usage is TRBJ2-1; D gene ambiguous. The CDR3 loop spans 13 amino acids. The ends were cut back, 5 bases at V and 6 bases at J, with 11 bases in the middle. Germline V gene sequence: CDR1 SEHNR, CDR2 FQNEAQ (reference sequence).

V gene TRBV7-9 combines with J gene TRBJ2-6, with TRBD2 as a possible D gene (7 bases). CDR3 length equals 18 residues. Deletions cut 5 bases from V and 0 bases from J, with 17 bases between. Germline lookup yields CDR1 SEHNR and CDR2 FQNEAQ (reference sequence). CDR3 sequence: CASSISGTKVSGANVLTF. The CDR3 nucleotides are TGTGCCAGCAGCATCAGCGGGACAAAAGTCTCTGGGGCCAACGTCCTGACTTTC.

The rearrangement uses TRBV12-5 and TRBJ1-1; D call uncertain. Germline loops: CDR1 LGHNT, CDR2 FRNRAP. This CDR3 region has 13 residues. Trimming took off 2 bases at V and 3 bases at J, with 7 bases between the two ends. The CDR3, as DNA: TGTGCTAGTGGTTTGCAAGGATACACTGAAGCTTTCTTT. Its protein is CASGLQGYTEAFF. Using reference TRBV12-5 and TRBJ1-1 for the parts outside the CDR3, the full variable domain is DARVTQTPRHKVTEMGQEVTMRCQPILGHNTVFWYRQTMMQGLELLAYFRNRAPLDDSGMPKDRFSAEMPDATLATLKIQPSEPRDSAVYFCASGLQGYTEAFFGQGTRLTVV.

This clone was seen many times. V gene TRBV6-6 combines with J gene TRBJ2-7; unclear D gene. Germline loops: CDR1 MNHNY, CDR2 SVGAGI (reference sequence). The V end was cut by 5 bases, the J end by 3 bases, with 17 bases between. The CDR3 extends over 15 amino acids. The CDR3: CASSLTPRNRYEQYF. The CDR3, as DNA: TGTGCCAGCAGTCTCACACCCAGGAACCGCTACGAGCAGTACTTC.

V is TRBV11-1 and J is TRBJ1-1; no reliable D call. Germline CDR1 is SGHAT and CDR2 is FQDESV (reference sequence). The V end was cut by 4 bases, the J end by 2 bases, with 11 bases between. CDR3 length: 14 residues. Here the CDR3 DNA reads TGTGCCAGCAGCTCGCCAAGGTCCAACACTGAAGCTTTCTTT. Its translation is CASSSPRSNTEAFF.

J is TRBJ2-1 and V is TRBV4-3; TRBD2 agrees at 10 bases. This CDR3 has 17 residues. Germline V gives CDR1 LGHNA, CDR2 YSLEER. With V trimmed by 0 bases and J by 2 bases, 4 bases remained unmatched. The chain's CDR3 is CASSQDLGLAAYNEQFF. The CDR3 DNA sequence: TGCGCCAGCAGCCAAGATCTCGGACTAGCGGCCTACAATGAGCAGTTCTTC.

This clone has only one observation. The CDR3 spells CAWSRGLGDQPQHF. Written as DNA, the CDR3 is TGTGCCTGGAGTAGGGGTCTGGGGGATCAGCCCCAGCATTTT. The chain combines TRBV30 with TRBJ1-5, with a tentative D call TRBD1 (5 bases). Germline V gene data show CDR1 as GTSNPN and CDR2 as SVGIG (reference sequence). The CDR3 is 14 amino acids. Trimming took 2 bases from V and 5 from J, leaving 13 bases between them.

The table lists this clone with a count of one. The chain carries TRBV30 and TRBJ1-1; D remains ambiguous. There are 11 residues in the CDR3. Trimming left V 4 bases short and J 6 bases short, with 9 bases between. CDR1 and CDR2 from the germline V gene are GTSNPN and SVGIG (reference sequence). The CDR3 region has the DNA TGTGCCTGGACCAAGGCCCCTGAAGCTTTCTTT. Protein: CAWTKAPEAFF.

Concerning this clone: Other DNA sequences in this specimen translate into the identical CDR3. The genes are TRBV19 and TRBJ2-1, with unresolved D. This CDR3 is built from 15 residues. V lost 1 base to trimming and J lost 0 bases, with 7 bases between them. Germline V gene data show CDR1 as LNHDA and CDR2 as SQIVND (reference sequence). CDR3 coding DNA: TGTGCCAGTAGTATAGGGCAGAGCTCCTACAATGAGCAGTTCTTC. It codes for CASSIGQSSYNEQFF.

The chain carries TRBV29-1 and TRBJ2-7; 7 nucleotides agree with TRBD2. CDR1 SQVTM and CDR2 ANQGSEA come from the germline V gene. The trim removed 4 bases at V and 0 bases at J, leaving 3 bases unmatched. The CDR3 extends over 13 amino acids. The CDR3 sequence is CSVGRTSSYEQYF. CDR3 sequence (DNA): TGCAGCGTTGGTCGGACTAGCTCCTACGAGCAGTACTTC.

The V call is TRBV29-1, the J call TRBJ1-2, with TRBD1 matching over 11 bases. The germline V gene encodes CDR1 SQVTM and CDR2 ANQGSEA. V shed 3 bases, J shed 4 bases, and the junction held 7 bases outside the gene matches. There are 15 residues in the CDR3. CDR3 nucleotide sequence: TGCAGCGTTGATAATAGGACAGGGGGCACCTATGGCTACACCTTC. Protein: CSVDNRTGGTYGYTF.

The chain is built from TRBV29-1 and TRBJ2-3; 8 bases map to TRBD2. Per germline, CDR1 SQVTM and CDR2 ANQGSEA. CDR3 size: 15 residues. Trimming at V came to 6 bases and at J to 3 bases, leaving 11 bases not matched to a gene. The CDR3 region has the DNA TGCAGCGTCCCCCCCCTCAGCGGGGGAACAGATACGCAGTATTTT. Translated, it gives CSVPPLSGGTDTQYF.

The CDR3 loop reads CASSISGQRGAYEQYF. CDR3 sequence (DNA): TGTGCCAGTAGTATCTCCGGTCAGCGGGGAGCTTACGAGCAGTACTTC. This sequence joins TRBV19 and TRBJ2-7; 7 bases match TRBD2. J was trimmed by 4 bases and V by 3 bases; bases with no gene match: 12. This CDR3 is built from 16 residues. From germline, CDR1 is LNHDA and CDR2 SQIVND (reference sequence).

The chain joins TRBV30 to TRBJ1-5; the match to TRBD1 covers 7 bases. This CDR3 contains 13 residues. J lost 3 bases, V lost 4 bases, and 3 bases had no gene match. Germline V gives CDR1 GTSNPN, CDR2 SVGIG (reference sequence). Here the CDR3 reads CAWTGGNNQPQHF. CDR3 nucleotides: TGTGCCTGGACAGGGGGGAACAATCAGCCCCAGCATTTT. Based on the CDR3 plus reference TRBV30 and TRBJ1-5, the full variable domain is SQTIHQWPATLVQPVGSPLSLECTVEGTSNPNLYWYRQAAGRGLQLLFYSVGIGQISSEVPQNLSASRPQDRQFILSSKKLLLSDSGFYLCAWTGGNNQPQHFGDGTRLSIL.

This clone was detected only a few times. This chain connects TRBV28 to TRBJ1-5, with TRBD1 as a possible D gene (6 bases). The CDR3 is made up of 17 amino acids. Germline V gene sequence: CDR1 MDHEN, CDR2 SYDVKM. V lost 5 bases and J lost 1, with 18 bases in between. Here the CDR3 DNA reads TGTGCCAGCAGTCCCCCCAGGGGCAGAGGGAGCAATCAGCCCCAGCATTTT. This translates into CASSPPRGRGSNQPQHF.

The CDR3 sequence is CASSDRASGSLRETQYF. In nucleotides, the CDR3 is TGTGCCAGCAGTGATCGGGCTAGCGGGAGTCTAAGAGAGACCCAGTACTTC. J is TRBJ2-5 and V is TRBV2, with 10 bases identical to TRBD2. CDR3 size: 17 residues. Germline CDR1 reads SNHLY; CDR2 reads FYNNEI. V lost 3 bases to trimming and J lost 4 bases; unmatched junction nucleotides: 11.

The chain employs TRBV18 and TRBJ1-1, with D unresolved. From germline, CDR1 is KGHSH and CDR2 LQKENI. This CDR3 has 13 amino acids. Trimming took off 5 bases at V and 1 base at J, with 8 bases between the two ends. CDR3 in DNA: TGTGCCAGCTCAACCGGGAGGAACACTGAAGCTTTCTTT. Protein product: CASSTGRNTEAFF.

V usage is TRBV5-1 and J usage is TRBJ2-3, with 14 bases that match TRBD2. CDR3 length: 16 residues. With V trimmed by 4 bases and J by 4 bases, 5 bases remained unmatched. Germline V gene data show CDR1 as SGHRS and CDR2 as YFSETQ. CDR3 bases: TGCGCCAGCAGCGGGACTAGCGGGAGTGTGGCAGATACGCAGTATTTT. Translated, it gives CASSGTSGSVADTQYF.

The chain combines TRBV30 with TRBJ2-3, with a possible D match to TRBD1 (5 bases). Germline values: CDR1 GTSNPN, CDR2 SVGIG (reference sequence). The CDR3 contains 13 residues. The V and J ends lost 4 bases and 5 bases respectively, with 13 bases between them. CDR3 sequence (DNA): TGTGCCTGGATCAGGGTTGATATAGATACGCAGTATTTT. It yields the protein CAWIRVDIDTQYF. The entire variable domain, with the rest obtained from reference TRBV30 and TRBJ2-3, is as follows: SQTIHQWPATLVQPVGSPLSLECTVEGTSNPNLYWYRQAAGRGLQLLFYSVGIGQISSEVPQNLSASRPQDRQFILSSKKLLLSDSGFYLCAWIRVDIDTQYFGPGTRLTVL.